This entry lists 25 T cell receptor beta chains sequenced from one sample in a study of molecular identifiers for immune sequencing clone quantification. TCRdb used MiXCR to reprocess the PCR reads, holding one entry per CDR3 protein. Of 300,000 to 400,000 distinct CDR3 sequences in the sample, roughly a quarter were seen once. Sequences were obtained from naive CD8+ T cells from blood, with Jurkat cell RNA spiked in. The subset: FACS-sorted CD8+CD4-CCR7+CD45RA+ naive T cells. Receptors were obtained from a human donor in good health. Some libraries in this study had Jurkat cell RNA spiked in.

This clonotype has just a few counts. The chain uses TRBV5-4 and TRBJ2-1; 7 bases map to TRBD2. Germline assignment: CDR1 SGHNT and CDR2 YYREEE (reference sequence). The CDR3 sequence is 17 residues long. V lost 1 base, J lost 3 bases, and 10 bases stayed unmatched. CDR3 residues: CASSLRYGGSFYNEQFF. CDR3 DNA: TGTGCCAGCAGCTTGAGGTATGGCGGGAGCTTCTACAATGAGCAGTTCTTC.

The chain joins TRBV24-1 to TRBJ2-1; 13 bases agree with TRBD2. Looked up from germline, CDR1 is KGHDR and CDR2 is SFDVKD. Germline trimming cut 5 bases from V and 11 bases from J; bases unmatched to any gene: 11. The CDR3 loop spans 16 amino acids. The CDR3 reads CATSGGLAGATMKQFF. CDR3 DNA: TGTGCCACCAGTGGAGGACTAGCGGGAGCGACAATGAAGCAGTTCTTC.

This clonotype was seen more than once but under ten times. The chain combines TRBV28 with TRBJ1-1, with D maybe TRBD1 (6 bases). This CDR3 is 15 amino acids long. Trimming took off 4 bases at V and 0 bases at J, with 12 bases between the two ends. Germline V CDR1 and CDR2: MDHEN, SYDVKM. CDR3 DNA sequence: TGTGCCAGCAGTTGGGGACACCTCATGAACACTGAAGCTTTCTTT. Amino acid sequence: CASSWGHLMNTEAFF.

The V gene is TRBV19, the J gene TRBJ1-3; D call uncertain. The germline CDR1 and CDR2 sequences are LNHDA and SQIVND (reference sequence). The V gene lost 7 bases and the J gene lost 4 bases, with 5 bases spanning the gap. The CDR3 consists of 11 residues. Here the CDR3 DNA reads TGTGCCAGTAAACAAGGAAACACCATATATTTT. This sequence encodes CASKQGNTIYF.

A few counts support this clonotype. The gene calls are TRBV7-2 and TRBJ2-3; D gene ambiguous. Germline assignment: CDR1 SGHTA and CDR2 FQGNSA. V was pared by 0 bases and J by 2 bases, with 24 bases between. The CDR3 totals 20 residues. CDR3 in DNA: TGTGCCAGCAGCTTAGCGCTGGGAAGGAGAACACTCGAGGACACAGATACGCAGTATTTT. This sequence encodes CASSLALGRRTLEDTDTQYF.

This clonotype showed up just a few times. CDR3: CASSLLGAVGTDTQYF. CDR3 DNA sequence: TGTGCCAGCAGTTTATTGGGGGCGGTAGGCACAGATACGCAGTATTTT. The rearrangement links TRBV27 to TRBJ2-3; TRBD1 is a possible D gene (6 bases). CDR1 is MNHEY, CDR2 SMNVEV, per germline (reference sequence). Trimming shortened V by 1 base and J by 1 base, and 12 bases separated the two germline ends. The CDR3 extends over 16 amino acids.

About this clonotype itself: One end of the junction does not line up with germline, which may come from a read error. This chain connects TRBV4-3 to TRBJ2-7, with D unresolved. The CDR3 contains 15 residues. Germline V gives CDR1 LGHNA, CDR2 YSLEER. The CDR3 reads CASSQDIGRTYKQYF. The CDR3 bases are TGCGCCAGCAGCCAAGATATAGGCAGAACCTACAAGCAGTACTTC.

The genes are TRBV28 and TRBJ2-7, with D unclear. This CDR3 is 12 amino acids long. Germline loops: CDR1 MDHEN, CDR2 SYDVKM. Trimming shortened V by 6 bases and J by 1 base, and 7 bases separated the two germline ends. CDR3: CASRPPSYEQYF. The CDR3 DNA reads TGTGCCAGCAGGCCTCCATCCTACGAGCAGTACTTC.

At least ten counts were recorded for this clonotype. The chain links TRBV11-2 to TRBJ2-1; D uncertain. The germline V gene encodes CDR1 SGHAT and CDR2 FQNNGV. Trimming removed 0 bases at V and 8 bases at J, with 8 bases between. The CDR3 totals 13 residues. DNA for the CDR3: TGTGCCAGCAGCTTAGAGTGGCGAGATGAGCAGTTCTTC. Its protein product is CASSLEWRDEQFF.

V usage is TRBV29-1 and J usage is TRBJ2-1, with D possibly called TRBD1 or TRBD2 (6 bases each). V was shortened by 1 base and J by 5 bases, with 27 bases between the two germline ends. The germline CDR1 and CDR2 sequences are SQVTM and ANQGSEA. CDR3 length equals 19 residues. CDR3 sequence: CSVEGGALPMRVNNNEQFF. CDR3 coding DNA: TGCAGCGTTGAAGGGGGGGCACTACCAATGCGGGTAAACAACAATGAGCAGTTCTTC.

This clonotype has more than one count but fewer than ten. The genes are TRBV12-5 and TRBJ2-3; D unclear. V lost 9 bases and J lost 4, with 8 bases in between. Per germline, CDR1 LGHNT and CDR2 FRNRAP. The CDR3 length is 11 residues. The CDR3 here is CARRKADTQYF. In DNA form, the CDR3 reads TGTGCTAGAAGGAAGGCAGATACGCAGTATTTT.

This clonotype was seen many times. The J gene is TRBJ2-3, the V gene TRBV5-1; the match to TRBD2 covers 11 bases. The CDR3 is made up of 17 amino acids. Germline V gives CDR1 SGHRS, CDR2 YFSETQ. The V segment lost 3 bases and the J segment 5 bases; nucleotides outside the gene matches: 11. The CDR3 DNA reads TGCGCCAGCAGCTCAGACCTTAGCGGGGGGGCCAAAGATACGCAGTATTTT. Protein product: CASSSDLSGGAKDTQYF.

This clonotype was picked up many times. The chain recombines TRBV5-6 with TRBJ1-2; 12 bases align to TRBD1. J was trimmed by 2 bases and V by 1 base; bases with no gene match: 3. Per germline, CDR1 SGHDT and CDR2 YYEEEE. The CDR3 is made up of 16 amino acids. The CDR3 protein is CASSLLGQGANYGYTF. The CDR3 nucleotides read TGTGCCAGCAGCTTGTTGGGACAGGGGGCGAACTATGGCTACACCTTC. Full variable domain (missing parts from reference TRBV5-6 and TRBJ1-2): DAGVTQSPTHLIKTRGQQVTLRCSPKSGHDTVSWYQQALGQGPQFIFQYYEEEERQRGNFPDRFSGHQFPNYSSELNVNALLLGDSALYLCASSLLGQGANYGYTFGSGTRLTVV.

As to this clonotype: A much larger clone lies a single base off, so this may be a read error. The CDR3 DNA sequence: TGTGCCAGCAATGAGAGGGGGCCGGCCAACGAGCAGTACTTC. It specifies CASNERGPANEQYF. The rearrangement joins TRBV6-1 to TRBJ2-7; 7 bases align to TRBD1. The germline CDR1 and CDR2 sequences are MNHNS and SASEGT. The length of the CDR3 is 14 residues. V shed 7 bases, J shed 5 bases, and the junction held 11 bases outside the gene matches.

This clonotype showed up many times. The chain has TRBV20-1 and TRBJ2-3; the match to TRBD1 covers 8 bases. Trimming removed 5 bases from V and 0 bases from J; junction bases left unmatched: 10. CDR3 length: 16 residues. From germline, CDR1 is DFQATT and CDR2 SNEGSKA (reference sequence). The CDR3 sequence is CSASPLGQASTDTQYF. For the CDR3, the DNA is TGCAGTGCTTCTCCCCTGGGACAGGCTAGCACAGATACGCAGTATTTT.

This clonotype was seen only a few times. The junction departs from the called germline gene at one end, perhaps through a read error. The gene calls are TRBV7-9 and TRBJ2-5; D is perhaps TRBD1 or TRBD2 (5 bases each). The length of the CDR3 is 15 residues. The germline V gene has CDR1 SEHNR and CDR2 FQNEAQ (reference sequence). The DNA of the CDR3 is TGTGCCGGCAGCTTAGAGGGGATGCCCGAGGAGACCCAGTACTTC. Its protein product is CAGSLEGMPEETQYF.

In its sample, this clonotype was seen many times. CDR3 coding DNA: TGTGCCACCAGCAGAGATGTTCTCCCTAGCAATCAGCCCCAGCATTTT. As protein: CATSRDVLPSNQPQHF. The rearrangement uses TRBV15 and TRBJ1-5; D is ambiguous. The V gene lost 0 bases and the J gene lost 0 bases, with 9 bases spanning the gap. CDR3 size: 16 residues. Germline CDR1 and CDR2: LNHNV and YYDKDF (reference sequence).

This clonotype was recorded at least ten times. The rearrangement links TRBV4-2 to TRBJ1-5; 9 bases are a match to TRBD1. This CDR3 is 15 amino acids long. The junction had 3 bases not matched to a gene; V was cut back by 3 bases and J by 3 bases. The germline gives CDR1 LGHNA, CDR2 YNFKEQ. DNA for the CDR3: TGTGCCAGCAGCCAGAGGGACAGGGACAATCAGCCCCAGCATTTT. This sequence encodes CASSQRDRDNQPQHF.

J is TRBJ1-6 and V is TRBV7-9; 7 bases match TRBD1. V was pared by 8 bases and J by 3 bases, with 4 bases of the junction left unmatched. CDR3 size: 14 residues. Germline V gives CDR1 SEHNR, CDR2 FQNEAQ (reference sequence). The CDR3 region has the DNA TGTGCCAGCTGGGACAGTCGCTATAATTCACCCCTCCACTTT. Protein product: CASWDSRYNSPLHF.

The genes are TRBV7-9 and TRBJ2-7, with TRBD2 identical over 8 bases. The CDR3 has 17 amino acids. J was trimmed by 0 bases and V by 4 bases; bases with no gene match: 11. Germline V gives CDR1 SEHNR, CDR2 FQNEAQ (reference sequence). This chain's CDR3 is CASSSAGGGKSSYEQYF. The CDR3 DNA reads as TGTGCCAGCAGCTCGGCGGGGGGAGGGAAGAGCTCCTACGAGCAGTACTTC. Based on the CDR3 plus reference TRBV7-9 and TRBJ2-7, the full variable domain is DTGVSQNPRHKITKRGQNVTFRCDPISEHNRLYWYRQTLGQGPEFLTYFQNEAQLEKSRLLSDRFSAERPKGSFSTLEIQRTEQGDSAMYLCASSSAGGGKSSYEQYFGPGTRLTVT.

Notes on this clonotype: A much more abundant neighbour one base away suggests this may be a read error. This chain connects TRBV5-4 to TRBJ2-4; D is undetermined. The CDR3 is 14 residues long. Germline V gene lookup returns CDR1 SGHNT and CDR2 YYREEE (reference sequence). The V gene lost 3 bases and the J gene lost 3 bases, with 10 bases spanning the gap. The CDR3 reads CASSSDRDKNIQYF. The CDR3 region has the DNA TGTGCCAGCAGCTCTGACCGCGACAAAAACATTCAGTACTTC.

With regard to this clonotype: A much larger clone differs from this one at a single base, so this may be a read error. V usage is TRBV9 and J usage is TRBJ2-3; D gene ambiguous. CDR1 is SGDLS and CDR2 is YYNGEE in the germline V gene. This CDR3 has 15 amino acids. CDR3 residues: CASERGASSTDTRYF. The CDR3 DNA is TGTGCCAGCGAGCGAGGAGCCTCCAGCACAGATACGCGGTATTTT.

This clonotype was observed many times. This rearrangement joins TRBV25-1 to TRBJ1-1; no firm D call. Trimming removed 4 bases from V and 5 bases from J, with 11 bases in between. CDR1 and CDR2 from the germline V gene are MGHDK and SYGVNS. CDR3 length: 13 residues. The CDR3 region has the DNA TGTGCCAGCAGTGTGATGACCGGTACTGAAGCTTTCTTT. Protein: CASSVMTGTEAFF.

Details on this clonotype: A much larger clone differs by one base, so this may be a read error. The chain combines TRBV7-3 with TRBJ2-1; 8 nucleotides match TRBD2. Germline CDR1 is SGHTA and CDR2 is FQGTGA. CDR3 length: 15 amino acids. The CDR3 here is CASNLVSGSEYEQFF. The CDR3 region has the DNA TGTGCCAGCAACTTAGTCAGCGGGAGTGAATATGAGCAGTTCTTC.

This clonotype was counted between two and nine times. The chain has TRBV5-6 and TRBJ2-7; 7 bases fit TRBD2. CDR1 SGHDT and CDR2 YYEEEE come from the germline V gene. V gave up 2 bases and J gave up 0 bases; unmatched junction bases: 14. The CDR3 has 18 amino acids. The CDR3 region has the DNA TGTGCCAGCAGCTTTACCCGGCTGGGCGGGAGACCCTCCTACGAGCAGTACTTC. Protein sequence: CASSFTRLGGRPSYEQYF.